This T cell receptor beta chain was identified during a study of blood T cell repertoires in COVID-19. Overall study context: The analysed material was cDNA or gDNA that came from T cells, B-cell-depleted T cells, or PBMCs.

Participant ages covered about 18 to 100 years across 24 US areas. Cohort placement rested on clinical history that participants reported themselves. Data came from immunoSEQ multiplex PCR; TCRdb stores just in-frame clones and leaves some out. The data show about 360,000 clones, over 75% seen once. Germline CDR1 and CDR2: SGHVS and FQNEAQ. CDR3 length: 15 amino acids. V lost 5 bases and J lost 3, with 17 bases in between. The rearrangement uses TRBV7-8 and TRBJ2-7; D is perhaps TRBD2 (5 bases). The specimen sequenced was PBMCs or T cells enriched from blood (not recorded which). This clonotype was obtained from a man aged 25 to 40 who had recovered from COVID-19. The CDR3 nucleotides read TGTGCCAGCAGCCCCGAGGTGGGAGCCTTCTACGAGCAGTACTTC. The encoded protein is CASSPEVGAFYEQYF. Complete variable domain (other parts from reference TRBV7-8 and TRBJ2-7): GAGVSQSPRYKVAKRGQDVALRCDPISGHVSLFWYQQALGQGPEFLTYFQNEAQLDKSGLPSDRFFAERPEGSVSTLKIQRTQQEDSAVYLCASSPEVGAFYEQYFGPGTRLTVT.